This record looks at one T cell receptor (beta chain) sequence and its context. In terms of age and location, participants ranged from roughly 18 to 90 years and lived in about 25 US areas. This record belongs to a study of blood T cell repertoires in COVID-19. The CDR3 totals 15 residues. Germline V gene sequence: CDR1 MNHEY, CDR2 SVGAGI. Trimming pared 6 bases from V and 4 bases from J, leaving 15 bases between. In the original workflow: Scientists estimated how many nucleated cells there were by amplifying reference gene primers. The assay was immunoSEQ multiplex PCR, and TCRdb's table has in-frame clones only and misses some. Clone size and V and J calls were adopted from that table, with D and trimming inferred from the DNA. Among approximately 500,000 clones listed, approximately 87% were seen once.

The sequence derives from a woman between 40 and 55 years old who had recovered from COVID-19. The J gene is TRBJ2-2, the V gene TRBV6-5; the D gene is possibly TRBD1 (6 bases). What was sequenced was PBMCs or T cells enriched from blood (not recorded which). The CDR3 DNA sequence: TGTGCCAGCAGCCGAACAACGGACAGCACCGGGGAGCTGTTTTTT. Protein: CASSRTTDSTGELFF.